This T cell receptor (beta chain) appears in the sequencing data of a study of spatial heterogeneity in lung cancer. J was trimmed by 6 bases and V by 1 base; bases with no gene match: 11. This CDR3 region has 16 residues. The germline CDR1 and CDR2 sequences are MDHEN and SYDVKM. Described time point: sample taken at primary tumor resection. Unsorted whole RNA of tumor, nontumor lung or frozen PBMC was sequenced. Whole-study findings and limits: At tumor resection, ubiquitous expanded TCRs were detected in blood more often than later.

This clonotype showed up many times. Its antigen is as yet unknown. TCRdb fed the 5' RACE reads into MiXCR, producing one record per CDR3 protein. The sample contains approximately 66,000 distinct CDR3 sequences, around 6% of which appear only once. This receptor was obtained from a female donor with early-stage non-small cell lung cancer. The chain uses TRBV28 and TRBJ1-2; the match to TRBD1 covers 7 bases. The source material was PBMCs, sampled at surgery. The CDR3 DNA follows: TGTGCCAGCAGTTTATACGCCAACAGGGGAGAGAATGGCTACACCTTC. Its translation is CASSLYANRGENGYTF.